Each of the 21 T cell receptor beta chains below was sequenced from the same sample in a study of OX40 agonist ivuxolimab in advanced cancers. Receptor amplification or capture employed the immunoSEQ multiplex PCR assay. In TCRdb, the immuneACCESS table is reduced to in-frame sequences with V and J assigned. These tables do not hold every clone; where another copy was compared, an unresolved V gene accounts for under half, and the others remain unexplained. This sample lists about 66,000 clones; about 87% were detected once. The ten largest clones add up to 0.67% of the sample. Here the sequenced sample was CD4+ or CD8+ T cells sorted from blood, taken in a trial of the OX40 agonist ivuxolimab. Receptors were obtained from an adult with an advanced solid tumor such as melanoma, head and neck, liver or kidney cancer.

The chain uses TRBV15 and TRBJ2-3; D unresolved. The CDR3 totals 15 residues. Trimming stripped 0 bases from V and 1 base from J, with 8 bases between. The germline CDR1 and CDR2 sequences are LNHNV and YYDKDF (reference sequence). In DNA form, the CDR3 reads TGTGCCACCAGCAGAGATCTCAGCGGCACAGATACGCAGTATTTT. Amino acids: CATSRDLSGTDTQYF. The full variable domain, its missing parts supplied by reference TRBV15 and TRBJ2-3, is DAMVIQNPRYQVTQFGKPVTLSCSQTLNHNVMYWYQQKSSQAPKLLFHYYDKDFNNEADTPDNFQSRRPNTSFCFLDIRSPGLGDTAMYLCATSRDLSGTDTQYFGPGTRLTVL.

The CDR3 DNA follows: TGTGCCAGCAGTACGGACAGGGGGAATCAGCCCCAGCATTTT. This sequence encodes CASSTDRGNQPQHF. The chain uses TRBV28 and TRBJ1-5; TRBD1 agrees at 10 bases. After removal of 5 bases from V and 4 bases from J, the junction contained 2 bases not matched to a gene. This CDR3 has 14 residues. The germline V gene encodes CDR1 MDHEN and CDR2 SYDVKM.

This chain connects TRBV2 to TRBJ1-2; 9 nucleotides line up with TRBD1. The trim removed 6 bases at V and 6 bases at J, leaving 8 bases unmatched. CDR1 SNHLY and CDR2 FYNNEI come from the germline V gene. The CDR3 spans 14 residues. This CDR3 reads CASSWDRVQDGYTF. The CDR3 DNA is TGTGCCAGCAGCTGGGACAGGGTGCAGGATGGCTACACCTTC.

CDR3 sequence reads: CASSLTPGRGGEQYF. CDR3 in DNA: TGTGCCAGCAGCTTAACTCCAGGCAGGGGGGGGGAGCAGTACTTC. The V and J genes are TRBV7-3 and TRBJ2-7; D tentatively reads TRBD1 or TRBD2 (7 bases each). Trimming pared 0 bases from V and 7 bases from J, leaving 16 bases between. The germline CDR1 and CDR2 sequences are SGHTA and FQGTGA. CDR3 length: 15 amino acids.

This clone has only one observation. The rearrangement links TRBV30 to TRBJ2-3; D unclear. Trimming removed 0 bases from V and 1 base from J, with 8 bases in between. The CDR3 spans 14 residues. Germline values: CDR1 GTSNPN, CDR2 SVGIG (reference sequence). CDR3 region: CAWSVYRGTDTQYF. In nucleotides, the CDR3 is TGTGCCTGGAGTGTATACCGGGGCACAGATACGCAGTATTTT.

V is TRBV27 and J is TRBJ2-5, with a possible D match to TRBD2 (6 bases). This CDR3 contains 13 residues. Germline V lookup: CDR1 MNHEY, CDR2 SMNVEV (reference sequence). The V end lost 6 bases, the J end lost 5 bases, and 13 bases lay between the germline ends. CDR3 in amino acids: CASRGTSRETQYF. Written as DNA, the CDR3 is TGTGCCAGCAGAGGGACTTCCCGGGAGACCCAGTACTTC.

The V gene is TRBV19, the J gene TRBJ2-7; 9 bases agree with TRBD1. The CDR3 has 14 residues. Germline lookup yields CDR1 LNHDA and CDR2 SQIVND (reference sequence). CDR3 sequence: CASRGQGDSYEQYF. DNA of the CDR3: TGTGCGTCAAGGGGACAGGGAGACTCCTACGAGCAGTACTTC.

This clone was seen a single time. This chain uses TRBV28 with TRBJ1-4; TRBD1 agrees at 7 bases. The CDR3 spans 14 residues. Germline loops: CDR1 MDHEN, CDR2 SYDVKM. V was clipped by 8 bases and J by 5 bases; unmatched bases: 8. The chain's CDR3 is CASEGAAGNEKLFF. The CDR3, as DNA: TGTGCCAGCGAGGGGGCAGCAGGCAATGAAAAACTGTTTTTT.

The chain links TRBV5-1 to TRBJ2-1, with a tentative D call TRBD2 (5 bases). Deletions cut 7 bases from V and 3 bases from J, with 11 bases between. The CDR3 runs 13 residues. Germline values: CDR1 SGHRS, CDR2 YFSETQ. As DNA, the CDR3 is TGCGCCAGCGGGAGAGGTAACTACAATGAGCAGTTCTTC. Translated, it gives CASGRGNYNEQFF.

This clone was recorded only once. The chain recombines TRBV14 with TRBJ2-7; TRBD1 matches 8 bases. The junction had 8 bases not matched to a gene; V was cut back by 1 base and J by 6 bases. This CDR3 has 15 residues. Germline V CDR1 and CDR2: SGHDN, FVKESK. The DNA for the CDR3 is TGTGCCAGCAGCCAAGCAGGGGGCAGTTCTGCCGAGCAGTACTTC. Its protein is CASSQAGGSSAEQYF.

This sequence joins TRBV28 and TRBJ2-7; D ambiguous. V gave up 2 bases and J gave up 3 bases, with 8 bases separating them. The germline V gene has CDR1 MDHEN and CDR2 SYDVKM. This CDR3 spans 13 amino acids. CDR3 coding DNA: TGTGCCAGCAGTTTAGAAAACAACTACGAGCAGTACTTC. As protein: CASSLENNYEQYF.

V usage is TRBV30 and J usage is TRBJ2-5; 7 bases match TRBD1. This CDR3 has 15 residues. CDR1 GTSNPN and CDR2 SVGIG come from the germline V gene (reference sequence). V lost 1 base and J lost 5; bases outside the gene matches: 10. Here the CDR3 DNA reads TGTGCCTGGAGTGATACAATGACAGGGTGGGAGACCCAGTACTTC. Translating gives CAWSDTMTGWETQYF.

J is TRBJ2-7 and V is TRBV7-8, with no clear D. The CDR3 has 15 amino acids. With 1 base removed from V and 3 bases from J, the gap between germline ends came to 13 bases. Per germline, CDR1 SGHVS and CDR2 FQNEAQ. The DNA of the CDR3 is TGTGCCAGCAGCTTAGTGGGTCAAGAGCACTACGAGCAGTACTTC. Its translation: CASSLVGQEHYEQYF.

This chain connects TRBV5-1 to TRBJ2-7; TRBD2 matches 8 bases. The V gene's germline CDR1 is SGHRS and CDR2 YFSETQ. The V segment lost 0 bases and the J segment 4 bases; nucleotides outside the gene matches: 6. This CDR3 has 15 amino acids. DNA for the CDR3: TGCGCCAGCAGCTTGGTCGGGACTAGTAATTACGAGCAGTACTTC. Amino acid sequence: CASSLVGTSNYEQYF.

CDR3 DNA: TGTGCCAGCAGTTACTCCCCCTGGAACCTCTACGAGCAGTACTTC. This translates into CASSYSPWNLYEQYF. The chain has TRBV6-5 and TRBJ2-7; D is unclear. The germline V and J ends were trimmed by 0 bases and 3 bases, with 12 bases remaining between them. The CDR3 consists of 15 residues. The germline CDR1 and CDR2 sequences are MNHEY and SVGAGI.

V is TRBV15 and J is TRBJ1-4; D is possibly TRBD1 (6 bases). The germline V gene has CDR1 LNHNV and CDR2 YYDKDF (reference sequence). The V end was cut by 0 bases, the J end by 5 bases, with 10 bases between. The CDR3 spans 15 residues. The CDR3 DNA follows: TGTGCCACCAGCAGAGATCCGACAGGCAATGAAAAACTGTTTTTT. Encoded protein: CATSRDPTGNEKLFF. The complete variable domain, with remaining parts taken from reference TRBV15 and TRBJ1-4, reads DAMVIQNPRYQVTQFGKPVTLSCSQTLNHNVMYWYQQKSSQAPKLLFHYYDKDFNNEADTPDNFQSRRPNTSFCFLDIRSPGLGDTAMYLCATSRDPTGNEKLFFGSGTQLSVL.

The chain is built from TRBV19 and TRBJ1-1; possible D gene TRBD1, 5 bases. With 5 bases removed from V and 0 bases from J, the gap between germline ends came to 7 bases. The CDR3 is made up of 13 amino acids. Germline lookup yields CDR1 LNHDA and CDR2 SQIVND (reference sequence). The CDR3 loop is CASSGGMNTEAFF. The CDR3 DNA reads TGTGCCAGTAGTGGGGGGATGAACACTGAAGCTTTCTTT.

The V call is TRBV28, the J call TRBJ2-6, with D possibly TRBD1 on 6 matching bases. CDR1 and CDR2 from the germline V gene are MDHEN and SYDVKM. Trimming cost V 7 bases and J 4 bases, with 11 bases left between them. The CDR3 totals 14 residues. The CDR3 here is CASIPGTGANVLTF. CDR3 coding DNA: TGTGCCAGCATACCCGGGACAGGGGCCAACGTCCTGACTTTC.

The gene calls are TRBV29-1 and TRBJ2-7; TRBD1 agrees at 9 bases. Trimming took 7 bases from V and 7 from J; bases not matched to a gene: 5. The germline gives CDR1 SQVTM, CDR2 ANQGSEA. The CDR3 extends over 11 amino acids. Written as DNA, the CDR3 is TGCAGCGCCACAGGGGGCGGGGAGCAGTACTTC. Protein product: CSATGGGEQYF.

This chain connects TRBV7-6 to TRBJ2-5; TRBD2 aligns across 9 bases. The ends lost 2 bases at V and 7 bases at J; junction bases unmatched: 11. There are 16 residues in the CDR3. Germline V gene data show CDR1 as SGHVS and CDR2 as FNYEAQ. CDR3 region: CASSLISGSLLGTQYF. DNA of the CDR3: TGTGCCAGCAGCTTAATTAGCGGGAGTCTGTTGGGGACCCAGTACTTC.

V gene TRBV28 combines with J gene TRBJ2-1; a weak D match, TRBD2 (5 bases). This CDR3 spans 15 amino acids. The V end lost 5 bases, the J end lost 1 base, and 12 bases lay between the germline ends. Germline CDR1 is MDHEN and CDR2 is SYDVKM. DNA of the CDR3: TGTGCCAGCAGTGATAGACTACAATCCTACAATGAGCAGTTCTTC. Translating it yields CASSDRLQSYNEQFF.